This T cell receptor beta chain comes out of a study of spatial heterogeneity in lung cancer. Findings and caveats of the study: It was found that expanded intratumoral alpha and beta TCR counts tracked tumor mutation counts.

With regard to this clonotype: Its antigen is unidentified.

Described time point: sample taken at primary tumor resection. Individual TCR cDNA molecules each bore their own unique molecular identifier. TCRdb redid the calling of the 5' RACE reads with MiXCR, one entry per CDR3 protein. The repertoire consists of about 30,000 distinct CDR3 sequences, with just over 7% occurring once and the leading ten covering over 20%. The specimen comprised lung tumor tissue, sampled at surgery. The sequence was collected from a male donor with early-stage non-small cell lung cancer.

The DNA for the CDR3 is TGTGCCAGCAGCCGCCTGGACAGGGGTCCAGAGACCCAGTACTTC. Translating gives CASSRLDRGPETQYF. V and J are TRBV3-1 and TRBJ2-5, with 9 bases aligning to TRBD1. J lost 4 bases, V lost 4 bases, and 7 bases had no gene match. This CDR3 comprises 15 residues. Per the germline V gene, CDR1 is LGHDT and CDR2 is YNNKEL (reference sequence).